Each of the 20 T cell receptor beta chains below was sequenced from the same sample in a study of graft-versus-host responses after intestinal transplantation. Their antigen targets remain unknown. This table comes from immunoSEQ multiplex PCR, and its TCRdb copy is limited to in-frame clones, with some not included. This sample yields more than 100,000 clones, of which about 93% are seen a single time; more than 0.095% belongs to the top ten. Sequencing was performed on unstimulated CD4+ T cells sorted from spleen or lymph node cells, taken before intestinal transplant. All receptors come from a human donor who received an intestinal transplant.

Written as DNA, the CDR3 is TGTGCCAGCAGGGGGACAGGGGGGCATGAGCAGTTCTTC. This translates into CASRGTGGHEQFF. V gene TRBV6-1 combines with J gene TRBJ2-1; 11 positions match TRBD1. After removal of 6 bases from V and 8 bases from J, the junction contained 3 bases not matched to a gene. Germline-derived CDR1 and CDR2 are MNHNS and SASEGT. The CDR3 is made up of 13 amino acids.

The gene calls are TRBV2 and TRBJ2-3; D perhaps matches TRBD2 (6 bases). This CDR3 contains 14 residues. The germline V gene encodes CDR1 SNHLY and CDR2 FYNNEI. Deletions cut 8 bases from V and 6 bases from J, with 18 bases between. In nucleotides, the CDR3 is TGTGCCAGCGCCGGGGCACTAGCATCGGATACGCAGTATTTT. Translation gives CASAGALASDTQYF.

This chain uses TRBV23-1 with TRBJ1-2, with D tentatively TRBD1 (6 bases). TRBV23-1 is an ORF, and what it does is uncertain. The CDR3 consists of 15 residues. V dropped 2 bases and J dropped 4 bases, with 14 bases sitting between them. The DNA of the CDR3 is TGCGCCAGCAGTCAAGGGGGCGTTGAGATCTATGGCTACACCTTC. Residues: CASSQGGVEIYGYTF.

The genes are TRBV30 and TRBJ2-7; D is perhaps TRBD1 (6 bases). Germline assignment: CDR1 GTSNPN and CDR2 SVGIG (reference sequence). There are 14 residues in the CDR3. V lost 0 bases and J lost 2, with 11 bases in between. As DNA, the CDR3 is TGTGCCTGGAGTGTCTTGGGGGACACCTACGAGCAGTACTTC. It is translated as CAWSVLGDTYEQYF.

This chain joins TRBV2 and TRBJ2-1; the D is unclear. V lost 4 bases and J 8 bases, leaving 15 bases between the germline ends. The CDR3 has 14 residues. Germline V lookup: CDR1 SNHLY, CDR2 FYNNEI. CDR3: CASSAGPQSDEQFF. CDR3 DNA sequence: TGTGCCAGCAGTGCCGGACCGCAGAGCGATGAGCAGTTCTTC.

The chain combines TRBV10-1 with TRBJ2-7; 8 bases map to TRBD2. Trimming cost V 5 bases and J 3 bases; bases outside gene matches: 6. Germline V gives CDR1 WNHNN, CDR2 SYGVQD (reference sequence). The CDR3 consists of 14 residues. CDR3 bases: TGCGCCAGCAGTTCGCCGGGACTAGTCTACGAGCAGTACTTC. As protein: CASSSPGLVYEQYF.

The chain recombines TRBV7-6 with TRBJ2-7; 7 bases align to TRBD1. V dropped 3 bases and J dropped 0; count of bases not matched to a gene: 2. The CDR3 has 14 residues. Germline CDR1 reads SGHVS; CDR2 reads FNYEAQ. The CDR3 DNA is TGTGCCAGCAGCTTGGACAGGTTCTCCTACGAGCAGTACTTC. Translating it yields CASSLDRFSYEQYF.

This rearrangement joins TRBV9 to TRBJ2-1; D might be TRBD2 (6 bases). V was trimmed by 2 bases and J by 6 bases, leaving 12 bases between them. This CDR3 contains 14 residues. Germline CDR1 is SGDLS and CDR2 is YYNGEE. This CDR3 is CASSVAGRVNEQFF. The CDR3 coding sequence is TGTGCCAGCAGCGTGGCGGGACGGGTCAATGAGCAGTTCTTC.

The chain employs TRBV7-2 and TRBJ2-6, with unresolved D. This CDR3 comprises 14 residues. The germline gives CDR1 SGHTA, CDR2 FQGNSA. The germline V and J ends were trimmed by 2 bases and 1 base, with 3 bases remaining between them. The CDR3 loop reads CASSLTSGANVLTF. The CDR3 region has the DNA TGTGCCAGCAGCTTAACTTCTGGGGCCAACGTCCTGACTTTC.

The rearrangement links TRBV6-6 to TRBJ2-3; TRBD1 matches at 9 bases. The CDR3 consists of 15 residues. Germline CDR1 reads MNHNY; CDR2 reads SVGAGI (reference sequence). The junction had 6 bases not matched to a gene; V was cut back by 6 bases and J by 2 bases. The CDR3 bases are TGTGCCAGCAGGGACCGGGACAGGGACACAGATACGCAGTATTTT. Its translation is CASRDRDRDTDTQYF.

The J gene is TRBJ2-7, the V gene TRBV6-5; no reliable D call. CDR3 length: 13 residues. Germline assignment: CDR1 MNHEY and CDR2 SVGAGI. V lost 7 bases to trimming and J lost 2 bases, with 12 bases between them. The CDR3 DNA reads TGTGCCAGCAATCGGGTCTCAGCCTACGAGCAGTACTTC. Its protein product is CASNRVSAYEQYF.

J is TRBJ1-2 and V is TRBV27, with a weak D call TRBD1 (6 bases). V was pared by 5 bases and J by 4 bases, with 20 bases between. Germline CDR1 is MNHEY and CDR2 is SMNVEV (reference sequence). This CDR3 spans 16 amino acids. The CDR3 sequence is CASSTLSTGTFYGYTF. The CDR3 DNA follows: TGTGCCAGCAGTACACTCTCCACCGGGACATTCTATGGCTACACCTTC.

This rearrangement joins TRBV5-6 to TRBJ2-5; weak D call: TRBD2 (5 bases). V lost 7 bases and J lost 5, with 18 bases in between. Germline V CDR1 and CDR2: SGHDT, YYEEEE. The CDR3 extends over 14 amino acids. CDR3 region: CASDKERAGETQYF. For the CDR3, the DNA is TGTGCCAGCGACAAAGAGAGGGCTGGGGAGACCCAGTACTTC.

The CDR3 spells CASSVGSQETQYF. The CDR3 DNA follows: TGTGCCAGCAGTGTCGGGTCCCAAGAGACCCAGTACTTC. The chain joins TRBV11-3 to TRBJ2-5; D ambiguous. This CDR3 is built from 13 residues. The V end lost 6 bases, the J end lost 1 base, and 9 bases lay between the germline ends. Looked up from germline, CDR1 is SGHNT and CDR2 is YENEEA.

The gene calls are TRBV19 and TRBJ2-1, with D tentatively TRBD1 or TRBD2 (5 bases each). This CDR3 has 14 residues. V was shortened by 4 bases and J by 4 bases, with 11 bases between the two germline ends. CDR1 LNHDA and CDR2 SQIVND come from the germline V gene (reference sequence). In DNA, the CDR3 is TGTGCCAGTAGTAGAGGGGCGCAATACAATGAGCAGTTCTTC. As protein: CASSRGAQYNEQFF.

V gene TRBV5-1 combines with J gene TRBJ2-7, with no clear D. The length of the CDR3 is 14 residues. Germline assignment: CDR1 SGHRS and CDR2 YFSETQ. The germline V and J ends were trimmed by 3 bases and 2 bases, with 12 bases remaining between them. CDR3 nucleotides: TGCGCCAGCAGCTCGGACCTCCCTCCCTACGAGCAGTACTTC. It specifies CASSSDLPPYEQYF. Full variable domain (remainder filled in from reference TRBV5-1 and TRBJ2-7): KAGVTQTPRYLIKTRGQQVTLSCSPISGHRSVSWYQQTPGQGLQFLFEYFSETQRNKGNFPGRFSGRQFSNSRSEMNVSTLELGDSALYLCASSSDLPPYEQYFGPGTRLTVT.

The rearrangement joins TRBV5-1 to TRBJ1-3; possible D gene TRBD1, 5 bases. Trimming left V 2 bases short and J 1 base short, with 13 bases between. The CDR3 consists of 16 residues. Looked up from germline, CDR1 is SGHRS and CDR2 is YFSETQ. Written as DNA, the CDR3 is TGCGCCAGCAGCTTAAGCAGGGTCTCGTCTGGAAACACCATATATTTT. Its protein is CASSLSRVSSGNTIYF.

This chain connects TRBV4-1 to TRBJ1-5, with 11 bases fitting TRBD1. Losses at the gene ends were 5 bases for V and 0 bases for J; bases not matched to a gene: 9. This CDR3 region has 18 residues. The germline V gene encodes CDR1 MGHRA and CDR2 YSYEKL. This chain's CDR3 is CASSVGQGAWASNQPQHF. The CDR3 DNA follows: TGCGCCAGCAGCGTCGGACAGGGGGCCTGGGCTAGCAATCAGCCCCAGCATTTT.

The sample holds one count of this clone. The chain recombines TRBV5-1 with TRBJ2-7, with 7 positions matching TRBD1. CDR3 length equals 16 residues. The V and J ends lost 5 bases and 2 bases, in that order; junction bases with no gene match: 13. CDR1 and CDR2 from the germline V gene are SGHRS and YFSETQ. DNA of the CDR3: TGCGCCAGCAGACTTGAACTATGGGACAGTACCTACGAGCAGTACTTC. It encodes CASRLELWDSTYEQYF.

The chain couples TRBV14 to TRBJ2-3; D not resolved. The V end was cut by 2 bases, the J end by 6 bases, with 3 bases between. Germline loops: CDR1 SGHDN, CDR2 FVKESK. This CDR3 is 11 amino acids long. In nucleotides, the CDR3 is TGTGCCAGCAGCCAAAGGGATACGCAGTATTTT. This translates into CASSQRDTQYF.